This TCR beta chain was sequenced during a study of blood T cell repertoires in COVID-19. Looking at the study overall: Nucleic acid was either cDNA or gDNA, and it came from T cells, B-cell-depleted T cells, or PBMCs.

The CDR3 is made up of 15 amino acids. Germline-derived CDR1 and CDR2 are SGHDT and YYEEEE. V was pared by 2 bases and J by 9 bases, with 11 bases of the junction left unmatched. This clone was seen a single time. The data were produced by immunoSEQ multiplex PCR, yet TCRdb's version contains in-frame clones alone and is incomplete. This table has approximately 180,000 clones, roughly 84% appearing once. The TCR was taken from a human donor with acute COVID-19. The donor label of this sample is uncertain. Sequencing was carried out using PBMCs or T cells enriched from blood (not recorded which). This chain uses TRBV5-6 with TRBJ1-5; 7 bases are shared with TRBD1. As DNA, the CDR3 is TGTGCCAGCAGCTTTACAGGGGTCGGGTCGGGGCCCCAGCATTTT. It codes for CASSFTGVGSGPQHF.